The next 27 T cell receptor beta chains were all read from a single sample in a study of neurological immune-mediated disorders. TCRdb ran MiXCR on the 5' RACE reads and lists one entry per CDR3 protein. The repertoire has 25,000 to 35,000 distinct CDR3 sequences, roughly 16% of them found once; the top ten carry roughly 5%. Time point in this sample: technical triplicate 3. Sequenced sample: CD4+ T cells from blood. These receptors originate from a female donor with HTLV-1-associated myelopathy (HAM/TSP).

This clonotype was seen repeatedly, ten times or more. The CDR3: CASSSLQYDLIQETQYF. The CDR3, as DNA: TGTGCCAGCAGCTCCCTTCAATACGACTTAATACAAGAGACCCAGTACTTC. The rearrangement joins TRBV11-2 to TRBJ2-5; D is uncertain. The CDR3 spans 17 residues. Germline V lookup: CDR1 SGHAT, CDR2 FQNNGV. Trimming left V 4 bases short and J 2 bases short, with 20 bases between. Full variable domain (rest looked up from reference TRBV11-2 and TRBJ2-5): EAGVAQSPRYKIIEKRQSVAFWCNPISGHATLYWYQQILGQGPKLLIQFQNNGVVDDSQLPKDRFSAERLKGVDSTLKIQPAKLEDSAVYLCASSSLQYDLIQETQYFGPGTRLLVL.

The table lists this clonotype with many counts. The chain links TRBV7-8 to TRBJ2-7; TRBD1 agrees at 8 bases. Per germline, CDR1 SGHVS and CDR2 FQNEAQ. The CDR3 sequence is 13 residues long. V lost 2 bases and J lost 5; bases outside the gene matches: 2. Here the CDR3 reads CASSLTGGNEQYF. In DNA, the CDR3 is TGTGCCAGCAGCTTAACAGGGGGGAACGAGCAGTACTTC.

At least ten counts were recorded for this clonotype. V gene TRBV29-1 combines with J gene TRBJ1-6; D is possibly TRBD1 (6 bases). V dropped 4 bases and J dropped 6 bases, with 13 bases sitting between them. The CDR3 is made up of 14 amino acids. Germline V CDR1 and CDR2: SQVTM, ANQGSEA. This CDR3 reads CSVGNRDGNSPLHF. The CDR3 nucleotides are TGCAGCGTTGGGAACAGGGACGGTAATTCACCCCTCCACTTT.

This clonotype was seen repeatedly, ten times or more. V is TRBV24-1 and J is TRBJ1-5, with 7 bases fitting TRBD1. CDR1 and CDR2 (germline): KGHDR, SFDVKD. The length of the CDR3 is 14 residues. J lost 9 bases, V lost 4 bases, and 8 bases had no gene match. Here the CDR3 reads CATSEGDSGVPQHF. The CDR3 DNA is TGTGCCACCAGTGAGGGGGACAGTGGGGTGCCCCAGCATTTT.

This clonotype has at least ten counts. The genes are TRBV7-3 and TRBJ1-2; no definite D call. Germline CDR1 is SGHTA and CDR2 is FQGTGA. Trimming stripped 2 bases from V and 4 bases from J, with 14 bases between. CDR3 length: 15 residues. CDR3 bases: TGTGCCAGCAGCTTAGAGGGAGGAGGTGGCTATGGCTACACCTTC. As protein: CASSLEGGGGYGYTF.

The sample holds many counts of this clonotype. The rearrangement uses TRBV6-5 and TRBJ2-7; 7 positions match TRBD1. Germline CDR1 MNHEY, CDR2 SVGAGI. Trimming cost V 7 bases and J 4 bases; bases outside gene matches: 7. This CDR3 has 13 residues. The CDR3 loop is CASTDRAGYEQYF. The CDR3 DNA reads as TGTGCCAGCACAGACAGGGCAGGGTACGAGCAGTACTTC.

At least ten counts were recorded for this clonotype. This rearrangement joins TRBV20-1 to TRBJ1-1, with TRBD1 as a possible D gene (6 bases). V was cut by 3 bases and J by 2 bases, with 10 bases left in between. Per germline, CDR1 DFQATT and CDR2 SNEGSKA (reference sequence). This CDR3 comprises 13 residues. Written as DNA, the CDR3 is TGCAGTGCTAGCGCAGGGGCAAACACTGAAGCTTTCTTT. Its protein is CSASAGANTEAFF.

This clonotype was recorded many times. The CDR3 region has the DNA TGTGCCAGCAGTTTCGGCCCCTGGGATACGCAGTATTTT. It yields the protein CASSFGPWDTQYF. The chain carries TRBV27 and TRBJ2-3; unclear D gene. CDR1 and CDR2 (germline): MNHEY, SMNVEV (reference sequence). V lost 3 bases to trimming and J lost 6 bases, with 10 bases between them. This CDR3 has 13 amino acids.

In this sample, this clonotype turned up many times. The genes are TRBV5-5 and TRBJ2-2, with TRBD2 identical over 7 bases. The CDR3 sequence is 17 residues long. The J segment lost 3 bases and the V segment lost 4 bases, leaving 12 bases of the junction unmatched. Germline V gives CDR1 SGHKS, CDR2 YYEKEE (reference sequence). The CDR3 DNA reads as TGTGCCAGCAGCCCCCTAAGTGGCGGGAGCTACACCGGGGAGCTGTTTTTT. Translation: CASSPLSGGSYTGELFF.

This clonotype was detected ten times or more. The chain links TRBV20-1 to TRBJ1-2; 7 positions match TRBD1. The V and J ends lost 3 bases and 3 bases, in that order; junction bases with no gene match: 13. The CDR3 covers 16 residues. Germline V lookup: CDR1 DFQATT, CDR2 SNEGSKA (reference sequence). The CDR3 coding sequence is TGCAGTGCTAGTGATCCGGAGGGGGCGGTGGACTATGGCTACACCTTC. Its protein product is CSASDPEGAVDYGYTF.

This clonotype was observed many times. The chain recombines TRBV20-1 with TRBJ2-3, with 12 bases that match TRBD1. V trimming: 5 bases; J trimming: 6 bases; junction bases outside the gene matches: 12. The CDR3 loop spans 16 amino acids. Germline loops: CDR1 DFQATT, CDR2 SNEGSKA (reference sequence). The CDR3 nucleotides read TGCAGTGCTCTCTCCCCGCCGGGACAGGGGGCGGATACGCAGTATTTT. Protein product: CSALSPPGQGADTQYF.

In this sample, this clonotype turned up many times. This chain uses TRBV10-3 with TRBJ2-7; 8 bases line up with TRBD2. The CDR3 is 13 residues long. CDR1 and CDR2 (germline): ENHRY, SYGVKD. The trim removed 10 bases at V and 2 bases at J, leaving 7 bases unmatched. The CDR3 loop is CATGGLVPYEQYF. As DNA, the CDR3 is TGTGCCACCGGGGGACTAGTCCCCTACGAGCAGTACTTC.

This clonotype was seen repeatedly, ten times or more. The chain carries TRBV30 and TRBJ2-3, with D perhaps matching TRBD1 or TRBD2 (6 bases each). The germline V gene has CDR1 GTSNPN and CDR2 SVGIG (reference sequence). The CDR3 has 15 residues. The germline V and J ends were trimmed by 0 bases and 4 bases, with 14 bases remaining between them. In DNA form, the CDR3 reads TGTGCCTGGAGTGTACAAGGAGGGGGTGCAGATACGCAGTATTTT. Residues: CAWSVQGGGADTQYF.

At least ten counts were recorded for this clonotype. The chain links TRBV6-2 or TRBV6-3 to TRBJ2-3; 10 bases align to TRBD1. Germline V gives CDR1 MNHEY, CDR2 SVGEGT. This CDR3 region has 17 residues. V gave up 0 bases and J gave up 0 bases; unmatched junction bases: 3. CDR3: CASSYSTGGLSTDTQYF. The CDR3 region has the DNA TGTGCCAGCAGTTACTCGACAGGGGGCCTTAGCACAGATACGCAGTATTTT.

This clonotype was observed many times. The gene calls are TRBV5-8 and TRBJ1-2; D call uncertain. The germline CDR1 and CDR2 sequences are SGHTS and YDEGEE. This CDR3 spans 15 amino acids. The V gene lost 1 base and the J gene lost 3 bases, with 13 bases spanning the gap. The CDR3 nucleotides read TGTGCCAGCAGCTTGAGGTCAGGACTCTACTATGGCTACACCTTC. Amino acid sequence: CASSLRSGLYYGYTF.

This clonotype has at least ten counts. The chain couples TRBV12-3 or TRBV12-4 to TRBJ2-5, with TRBD1 matching 7 bases. J lost 1 base, V lost 3 bases, and 5 bases had no gene match. The CDR3 extends over 15 amino acids. The CDR3 protein is CASSFDREPQETQYF. CDR3 bases: TGTGCCAGCAGTTTCGACAGGGAGCCCCAAGAGACCCAGTACTTC.

This clonotype was counted ten times or more. The V and J genes are TRBV6-5 and TRBJ2-3, with TRBD2 identical over 9 bases. Germline V gives CDR1 MNHEY, CDR2 SVGAGI. J gave up 11 bases and V 7 bases, and 16 bases lay outside the gene matches. The CDR3 extends over 15 amino acids. The CDR3 DNA sequence: TGTGCCAGCACTTCGACTAGCGGTGCTCACGAGGGGCAGTATTTT. It is translated as CASTSTSGAHEGQYF.

At least ten counts were recorded for this clonotype. The gene calls are TRBV4-2 and TRBJ2-3; D possibly uses TRBD1 or TRBD2 (7 bases each). Trimming cost V 1 base and J 3 bases, with 14 bases left between them. Germline values: CDR1 LGHNA, CDR2 YNFKEQ. The CDR3 is made up of 16 amino acids. For the CDR3, the DNA is TGTGCCAGCAGCCAAGGGGCAGGGGGGGGAACAGATACGCAGTATTTT. This sequence encodes CASSQGAGGGTDTQYF.

This clonotype was seen at least ten times. The V gene is TRBV20-1, the J gene TRBJ2-7, with 8 bases that match TRBD2. Germline CDR1 and CDR2: DFQATT and SNEGSKA (reference sequence). V shed 1 base, J shed 0 bases, and the junction held 14 bases outside the gene matches. The CDR3 is 18 amino acids. CDR3 sequence reads: CSARGGAGGGSISYEQYF. Written as DNA, the CDR3 is TGCAGTGCTAGAGGAGGGGCCGGGGGGGGTTCGATCTCCTACGAGCAGTACTTC.

This clonotype showed up many times. The gene calls are TRBV14 and TRBJ2-3; TRBD1 agrees at 7 bases. Trimming took 4 bases from V and 1 from J; bases not matched to a gene: 5. Germline values: CDR1 SGHDN, CDR2 FVKESK. The CDR3 is 15 residues long. CDR3 in amino acids: CASSPTGQGTDTQYF. CDR3 DNA sequence: TGTGCCAGCAGCCCCACCGGACAGGGCACAGATACGCAGTATTTT.

The CDR3 DNA reads TGCGCCAGCAGCACCGGACAGGGCGTAACTAATGAAAAACTGTTTTTT. It codes for CASSTGQGVTNEKLFF. This sequence joins TRBV5-1 and TRBJ1-4; the match to TRBD1 covers 8 bases. The trim removed 4 bases at V and 1 base at J, leaving 6 bases unmatched. CDR1 and CDR2 (germline): SGHRS, YFSETQ. The CDR3 consists of 16 residues.

The chain employs TRBV7-9 and TRBJ1-6; D unclear. This CDR3 contains 13 residues. The germline V gene encodes CDR1 SEHNR and CDR2 FQNEAQ (reference sequence). Trimming left V 1 base short and J 10 bases short, with 8 bases between. This chain's CDR3 is CASSLGIGSPLHF. CDR3 sequence (DNA): TGTGCCAGCAGCTTAGGAATTGGGTCACCCCTCCACTTT.

This clonotype has at least ten counts. The chain employs TRBV6-5 and TRBJ2-5, with D possibly TRBD2 on 7 matching bases. The CDR3 totals 15 residues. Between the trimmed V and J ends, which lost 2 bases and 2 bases, there was a span of 12 bases. Germline V gives CDR1 MNHEY, CDR2 SVGAGI. The CDR3 reads CASSYRRGPQETQYF. CDR3 in DNA: TGTGCCAGCAGTTACCGGCGGGGGCCGCAAGAGACCCAGTACTTC.

V usage is TRBV5-6 and J usage is TRBJ2-1; no reliable D call. CDR1 is SGHDT, CDR2 YYEEEE, per germline. The CDR3 totals 20 residues. The germline V and J ends were trimmed by 7 bases and 0 bases, with 29 bases remaining between them. CDR3 coding DNA: TGTGCCAGCGCCTCCCCGGGCCACCTAGGTGGCCCTAGCTCCTACAATGAGCAGTTCTTC. This encodes CASASPGHLGGPSSYNEQFF.

There are many counts of this clonotype. The rearrangement links TRBV29-1 to TRBJ2-1, with TRBD2 matching 7 bases. Germline CDR1 is SQVTM and CDR2 is ANQGSEA. V lost 1 base, J lost 9 bases, and 9 bases stayed unmatched. The CDR3 totals 14 residues. The CDR3 loop reads CSVEVGRAGGEQFF. CDR3 nucleotide sequence: TGCAGCGTTGAAGTTGGGAGGGCCGGGGGTGAGCAGTTCTTC.

This clonotype was observed at least ten times. This rearrangement joins TRBV10-3 to TRBJ1-1; D remains unclear. V was shortened by 9 bases and J by 3 bases, with 14 bases between the two germline ends. The CDR3 loop spans 13 amino acids. CDR1 ENHRY and CDR2 SYGVKD come from the germline V gene. CDR3 nucleotide sequence: TGTGCCATAGGCCGGGGAGGTGACACTGAAGCTTTCTTT. It is translated as CAIGRGGDTEAFF.

This clonotype was seen ten or more times. The gene calls are TRBV5-5 and TRBJ2-3; D remains unclear. This CDR3 comprises 13 residues. Germline values: CDR1 SGHKS, CDR2 YYEKEE (reference sequence). The germline V and J ends were trimmed by 0 bases and 5 bases, with 7 bases remaining between them. The CDR3 spells CASSLEWGDTQYF. For the CDR3, the DNA is TGTGCCAGCAGCTTGGAGTGGGGAGATACGCAGTATTTT.